A single sample is the source of the 12 T cell receptor beta chains below, sequenced in a study of vaccination effects on CD4 cells after COVID-19. Assay used: immunoSEQ multiplex PCR; TCRdb lists only in-frame clones, some missing. The sample has under 40,000 clones, just under 85% seen once. Expansion with viral peptide pools was applied to antigen-specific CD4+ T cells by the ViraFEST assay prior to sequencing. Once cultured for roughly 10 days, the cells underwent separation to obtain CD4+ T cells. The cohort was immunized with two doses of either the BNT162b2 or mRNA-1273 vaccine. No antigen has been identified for these receptors. Source: CD4+ T cells from PBMCs cultured with HCoV-NL63 spike peptides, taken after COVID-19 vaccination. The receptors here all came from a human donor who received a COVID-19 vaccine. Some clones in this sample may be carry-over from other donors' samples.

This chain uses TRBV19 with TRBJ1-2; D gene uncertain. The CDR3 has 12 residues. Germline V gene sequence: CDR1 LNHDA, CDR2 SQIVND (reference sequence). V lost 5 bases and J 8 bases, leaving 12 bases between the germline ends. CDR3 in amino acids: CASSRVGVGYTF. CDR3 DNA: TGTGCCAGTAGTCGGGTTGGGGTCGGCTACACCTTC. Looking up the rest from reference TRBV19 and TRBJ1-2 gives the full variable domain: DGGITQSPKYLFRKEGQNVTLSCEQNLNHDAMYWYRQDPGQGLRLIYYSQIVNDFQKGDIAEGYSVSREKKESFPLTVTSAQKNPTAFYLCASSRVGVGYTFGSGTRLTVV.

The V and J genes are TRBV7-9 and TRBJ2-2; TRBD1 agrees at 8 bases. CDR1 and CDR2 from the germline V gene are SEHNR and FQNEAQ (reference sequence). There are 16 residues in the CDR3. J gave up 5 bases and V 1 base, and 6 bases lay outside the gene matches. The CDR3: CASSLGTGMMTGELFF. The DNA of the CDR3 is TGTGCCAGCAGCTTAGGGACAGGGATGATGACCGGGGAGCTGTTTTTT.

The chain links TRBV6-2 or TRBV6-3 to TRBJ2-1; D assignment may be TRBD1 or TRBD2 (5 bases each). Germline-derived CDR1 and CDR2 are MNHEY and SVGEGT. V shed 4 bases and J shed 8 bases, with 18 bases lying between them. This CDR3 spans 15 amino acids. The CDR3 region is CASSSGQGWVYEQFF. The CDR3 DNA sequence: TGTGCCAGCAGTTCGGGGCAGGGATGGGTTTATGAGCAGTTCTTC.

The V and J genes are TRBV12-3 or TRBV12-4 and TRBJ1-5; no firm D call. Trimming took off 6 bases at V and 6 bases at J, with 12 bases between the two ends. The CDR3 runs to 13 residues. This chain's CDR3 is CASRPAGTQPQHF. The CDR3 DNA reads TGTGCCAGCAGGCCTGCGGGAACTCAGCCCCAGCATTTT.

The rearrangement joins TRBV15 to TRBJ1-3; D call uncertain. V was pared by 8 bases and J by 4 bases, with 12 bases between. The CDR3 spans 13 residues. Germline V gene data show CDR1 as LNHNV and CDR2 as YYDKDF (reference sequence). The CDR3 region has the DNA TGTGCCACCGCGTGGTCTACGGGAAACACCATATATTTT. Amino acids: CATAWSTGNTIYF.

V usage is TRBV5-6 and J usage is TRBJ2-5; D remains ambiguous. Germline V gene sequence: CDR1 SGHDT, CDR2 YYEEEE. The CDR3 has 12 amino acids. Trimming shortened V by 0 bases and J by 4 bases, and 4 bases separated the two germline ends. The CDR3 loop reads CASSLGVETQYF. The DNA of the CDR3 is TGTGCCAGCAGCTTGGGGGTAGAGACCCAGTACTTC.

This chain uses TRBV9 with TRBJ1-2; D might be TRBD1 (5 bases). Germline CDR1 is SGDLS and CDR2 is YYNGEE. V was pared by 2 bases and J by 3 bases, with 8 bases between. This CDR3 is built from 13 residues. CDR3 protein: CASSVEGDYGYTF. CDR3 sequence (DNA): TGTGCCAGCAGCGTTGAAGGGGACTATGGCTACACCTTC.

The CDR3 here is CAISAGPNYGYTF. The DNA of the CDR3 is TGTGCCATCAGTGCTGGGCCGAACTATGGCTACACCTTC. J is TRBJ1-2 and V is TRBV10-3; D is ambiguous. This CDR3 contains 13 residues. Trimming left V 4 bases short and J 2 bases short, with 8 bases between. CDR1 ENHRY and CDR2 SYGVKD come from the germline V gene.

The rearrangement joins TRBV14 to TRBJ1-2; the D gene is possibly TRBD1 (6 bases). This CDR3 has 13 amino acids. V shed 4 bases and J shed 5 bases, with 11 bases lying between them. Germline V lookup: CDR1 SGHDN, CDR2 FVKESK. This chain's CDR3 is CASSLGQNYGYTF. The CDR3 nucleotides read TGTGCCAGCAGCCTCGGACAGAATTATGGCTACACCTTC.

J is TRBJ1-6 and V is TRBV28, with D unclear. The V gene's germline CDR1 is MDHEN and CDR2 SYDVKM. Trimming removed 5 bases from V and 0 bases from J, with 17 bases in between. The CDR3 spans 18 residues. The CDR3 DNA reads as TGTGCCAGCAGTGTGCGAGGAGCTCAAAGCTCCTATAATTCACCCCTCCACTTT. Its protein is CASSVRGAQSSYNSPLHF.

The V and J genes are TRBV19 and TRBJ2-6; D may be TRBD1 (5 bases). CDR1 is LNHDA and CDR2 is SQIVND in the germline V gene (reference sequence). CDR3 length equals 15 residues. V was shortened by 6 bases and J by 0 bases, with 9 bases between the two germline ends. The CDR3 nucleotides are TGTGCCAGTAGCCGACAGCGCTCTGGGGCCAACGTCCTGACTTTC. This gives the protein CASSRQRSGANVLTF. Full variable domain (remainder filled in from reference TRBV19 and TRBJ2-6): DGGITQSPKYLFRKEGQNVTLSCEQNLNHDAMYWYRQDPGQGLRLIYYSQIVNDFQKGDIAEGYSVSREKKESFPLTVTSAQKNPTAFYLCASSRQRSGANVLTFGAGSRLTVL.

This chain uses TRBV2 with TRBJ1-1; a weak D match, TRBD1 (5 bases). CDR1 is SNHLY and CDR2 is FYNNEI in the germline V gene. V lost 6 bases, J lost 6 bases, and 11 bases lay in between. The CDR3 runs 12 residues. The CDR3 DNA reads TGTGCCAGCAGCAGGGAATATTCTGAAGCTTTCTTT. It translates to CASSREYSEAFF.